The rows below give T cell receptor beta chains drawn from one sample of a study of OX40 agonist ivuxolimab in advanced cancers. The table came from immunoSEQ multiplex PCR; TCRdb's copy has only in-frame clones and leaves some out. The sample lists tens of thousands of clones; around 86% were seen once. The sequenced sample was CD4+ or CD8+ T cells sorted from blood, obtained in a trial of the OX40 agonist ivuxolimab. These receptors all stem from an adult with an advanced solid tumor such as melanoma, head and neck, liver or kidney cancer. The CDR3 runs from the conserved cysteine through the conserved F or W. The order of the fields is clone size, J gene, V gene, D gene, CDR3 length, CDR3 DNA, CDR3 protein. The D gene is left open where the match is weak. Clone size appears in some rows only: once, few, many, or a class for an expanded clone.

abundance: few; j_gene: TRBJ1-1; v_gene: TRBV11-3; d_gene: NA; len: 15; CDR3nt: TGTGCCAGCAGCGTCGGGACTGCACTCGGCACTGAAGCTTTCTTT; CDR3aa: CASSVGTALGTEAFF
abundance: NA; j_gene: TRBJ1-4; v_gene: TRBV7-2; d_gene: NA; len: 12; CDR3nt: TGTGCCAGCAGCCCCCTTGGCGAAAAACTGTTTTTT; CDR3aa: CASSPLGEKLFF
abundance: NA; j_gene: TRBJ2-1; v_gene: TRBV11-3; d_gene: TRBD1; len: 15; CDR3nt: TGTGCCAGCAGCTTAGTGGGACAGTTGCCCAATGAGCAGTTCTTC; CDR3aa: CASSLVGQLPNEQFF
abundance: NA; j_gene: TRBJ1-4; v_gene: TRBV4-1; d_gene: NA; len: 14; CDR3nt: TGCGCCAGCAGCCGGACGGGCCCCGGGGAAAAACTGTTTTTT; CDR3aa: CASSRTGPGEKLFF
abundance: NA; j_gene: TRBJ2-1; v_gene: TRBV7-2; d_gene: TRBD2; len: 16; CDR3nt: TGTGCCAGCAGCTTAGAGGGATCTAGCGGGTACAATGAGCAGTTCTTC; CDR3aa: CASSLEGSSGYNEQFF
abundance: NA; j_gene: TRBJ2-1; v_gene: TRBV29-1; d_gene: TRBD1; len: 14; CDR3nt: TGCAGCGTAGGCCCGGGACAGGGGAGAGATGAGCAGTTCTTC; CDR3aa: CSVGPGQGRDEQFF
abundance: NA; j_gene: TRBJ2-6; v_gene: TRBV18; d_gene: TRBD1; len: 16; CDR3nt: TGTGCCAGCTCACCCGGGACAGGGGCTGGGGCCAACGTCCTGACTTTC; CDR3aa: CASSPGTGAGANVLTF
abundance: NA; j_gene: TRBJ1-1; v_gene: TRBV19; d_gene: NA; len: 13; CDR3nt: TGTGCCAGTAGGTCGAACAGGGTAGCTGAAGCTTTCTTT; CDR3aa: CASRSNRVAEAFF
abundance: NA; j_gene: TRBJ2-7; v_gene: TRBV7-8; d_gene: NA; len: 15; CDR3nt: TGTGCCAGCAGCTTAGAATGGCAGAGCTCCTACGAGCAGTACTTC; CDR3aa: CASSLEWQSSYEQYF
abundance: once; j_gene: TRBJ2-1; v_gene: TRBV18; d_gene: TRBD1; len: 15; CDR3nt: TGTGCCAGCTCACCGGGACAGCAGTCTCCTAATGAGCAGTTCTTC; CDR3aa: CASSPGQQSPNEQFF
abundance: NA; j_gene: TRBJ2-2; v_gene: TRBV6-1; d_gene: TRBD1; len: 16; CDR3nt: TGTGCCAGCAGTGATAGAAGGGGGCTTGTCACCGGGGAGCTGTTTTTT; CDR3aa: CASSDRRGLVTGELFF
abundance: NA; j_gene: TRBJ1-1; v_gene: TRBV5-1; d_gene: TRBD1; len: 14; CDR3nt: TGCGCCAGCAGCACTGAACTCAGGGGGACTGAAGCTTTCTTT; CDR3aa: CASSTELRGTEAFF
abundance: NA; j_gene: TRBJ2-3; v_gene: TRBV7-6; d_gene: TRBD2; len: 16; CDR3nt: TGTGCCAGCAGCTCTCGGACTAGCGGCACCACAGATACGCAGTATTTT; CDR3aa: CASSSRTSGTTDTQYF
abundance: NA; j_gene: TRBJ1-2; v_gene: TRBV5-6; d_gene: NA; len: 15; CDR3nt: TGTGCCAGCAGCTTGGTGGGGTGGGGGTCCTATGGCTACACCTTC; CDR3aa: CASSLVGWGSYGYTF
abundance: NA; j_gene: TRBJ2-3; v_gene: TRBV7-2; d_gene: NA; len: 16; CDR3nt: TGTGCCAGCAGCCCCCTCCAAGGAGGTGGAACAGATACGCAGTATTTT; CDR3aa: CASSPLQGGGTDTQYF
abundance: NA; j_gene: TRBJ1-5; v_gene: TRBV19; d_gene: NA; len: 19; CDR3nt: TGTGCCAGTAGTACCACAGCCAAATGGGTCCAGTATAGCAATCAGCCCCAGCATTTT; CDR3aa: CASSTTAKWVQYSNQPQHF
abundance: NA; j_gene: TRBJ1-6; v_gene: TRBV6-5; d_gene: TRBD1; len: 15; CDR3nt: TGTGCCAGCCCCCTCCCCGGGACAGGGTATTCACCCCTCCACTTT; CDR3aa: CASPLPGTGYSPLHF
abundance: few; j_gene: TRBJ1-1; v_gene: TRBV19; d_gene: NA; len: 14; CDR3nt: TGTGCCAGTAGTTTACTGAACCGGGACACTGAAGCTTTCTTT; CDR3aa: CASSLLNRDTEAFF
abundance: once; j_gene: TRBJ1-3; v_gene: TRBV11-3; d_gene: TRBD1; len: 15; CDR3nt: TGTGCCAGCAGCTCCGGGACAGGGGAAGGAAACACCATATATTTT; CDR3aa: CASSSGTGEGNTIYF
abundance: NA; j_gene: TRBJ2-3; v_gene: TRBV7-3; d_gene: TRBD1; len: 15; CDR3nt: TGTGCCAGCAGCTTATCGGGACAGAGCACAGATACGCAGTATTTT; CDR3aa: CASSLSGQSTDTQYF
abundance: NA; j_gene: TRBJ2-5; v_gene: TRBV2; d_gene: NA; len: 13; CDR3nt: TGTGCCAGCAGTCGAAGCGGGCGGGAGACCCAGTACTTC; CDR3aa: CASSRSGRETQYF
abundance: NA; j_gene: TRBJ2-5; v_gene: TRBV9; d_gene: NA; len: 13; CDR3nt: TGTGCCAGCAGCGTAGTGGGGCAAGAGACCCAGTACTTC; CDR3aa: CASSVVGQETQYF
abundance: NA; j_gene: TRBJ2-7; v_gene: TRBV9; d_gene: TRBD2; len: 16; CDR3nt: TGTGCCAGCAGCCCAAGACTAGCGAGTTCGACCTACGAGCAGTACTTC; CDR3aa: CASSPRLASSTYEQYF
abundance: NA; j_gene: TRBJ2-7; v_gene: TRBV18; d_gene: NA; len: 15; CDR3nt: TGTGCCAGCTCACCCCCGGGGCAGGGCTTCTACGAGCAGTACTTC; CDR3aa: CASSPPGQGFYEQYF
abundance: NA; j_gene: TRBJ2-2; v_gene: TRBV7-6; d_gene: NA; len: 15; CDR3nt: TGTGCCAGCAGCCACACAGGGCTCGGGACCGGGGAGCTGTTTTTT; CDR3aa: CASSHTGLGTGELFF
abundance: NA; j_gene: TRBJ1-6; v_gene: TRBV30; d_gene: NA; len: 13; CDR3nt: TGTGCCTTTGGAGGGGCCGCCCAGTCACCCCTCCACTTT; CDR3aa: CAFGGAAQSPLHF
abundance: NA; j_gene: TRBJ2-2; v_gene: TRBV30; d_gene: NA; len: 16; CDR3nt: TGTGCCTGGAGTGTACGAGGGACGGCGAACACCGGGGAGCTGTTTTTT; CDR3aa: CAWSVRGTANTGELFF
abundance: NA; j_gene: TRBJ2-3; v_gene: TRBV9; d_gene: TRBD2; len: 16; CDR3nt: TGTGCCAGCACCCCGAATCTAGCGGGGAGCACAGATACGCAGTATTTT; CDR3aa: CASTPNLAGSTDTQYF
abundance: NA; j_gene: TRBJ2-3; v_gene: TRBV7-3; d_gene: TRBD2; len: 15; CDR3nt: TGTGCCAGCAGCCCGAGCGGGAGCGGGGCAGATACGCAGTATTTT; CDR3aa: CASSPSGSGADTQYF
abundance: once; j_gene: TRBJ2-3; v_gene: TRBV9; d_gene: TRBD1; len: 16; CDR3nt: TGTGCCAGCAGCGTAGCGGCAGGGGGCGAAACAGATACGCAGTATTTT; CDR3aa: CASSVAAGGETDTQYF
abundance: NA; j_gene: TRBJ1-6; v_gene: TRBV19; d_gene: TRBD1; len: 14; CDR3nt: TGTGCCACCACAGACAGGGGCGCCAACTCACCCCTCCACTTT; CDR3aa: CATTDRGANSPLHF
abundance: medium-sized; j_gene: TRBJ1-1; v_gene: TRBV5-4; d_gene: NA; len: 13; CDR3nt: TGTGCCAGCAGTAACAGGGTGGGCACTGAAGCTTTCTTT; CDR3aa: CASSNRVGTEAFF
abundance: NA; j_gene: TRBJ2-7; v_gene: TRBV11-3; d_gene: NA; len: 13; CDR3nt: TGTGCCAGCAGCTTTGGGGAACTCTACGAGCAGTACTTC; CDR3aa: CASSFGELYEQYF
abundance: NA; j_gene: TRBJ1-2; v_gene: TRBV6-1; d_gene: NA; len: 15; CDR3nt: TGTGCCAGCAGTGAAAGTAGCGGCAGGGTTGGAGGCTACACCTTC; CDR3aa: CASSESSGRVGGYTF
abundance: NA; j_gene: TRBJ1-1; v_gene: TRBV27; d_gene: NA; len: 13; CDR3nt: TGTGCCAGCAGTTTAAGGGGTGGAACTGAAGCTTTCTTT; CDR3aa: CASSLRGGTEAFF
abundance: NA; j_gene: TRBJ2-7; v_gene: TRBV15; d_gene: NA; len: 14; CDR3nt: TGTGCCACCAGCAGAGAGACAGGCACCTACGAGCAGTACTTC; CDR3aa: CATSRETGTYEQYF
abundance: once; j_gene: TRBJ2-7; v_gene: TRBV28; d_gene: NA; len: 14; CDR3nt: TGTGCCAGCAGTACAAGGGGGGGGGCCGACGAGCAGTACTTC; CDR3aa: CASSTRGGADEQYF
abundance: NA; j_gene: TRBJ1-4; v_gene: TRBV27; d_gene: TRBD1; len: 16; CDR3nt: TGTGCCAGCAGTTTATTAGTTCCGACAGGGCGGGAAAAACTGTTTTTT; CDR3aa: CASSLLVPTGREKLFF
abundance: NA; j_gene: TRBJ1-4; v_gene: TRBV7-9; d_gene: NA; len: 15; CDR3nt: TGTGCCAGCAGCACCGGGTGGGGCAAAGATGAAAAACTGTTTTTT; CDR3aa: CASSTGWGKDEKLFF
abundance: NA; j_gene: TRBJ2-3; v_gene: TRBV19; d_gene: NA; len: 13; CDR3nt: TGTGCCAGTAGTAACCAGGGGTCAGATACGCAGTATTTT; CDR3aa: CASSNQGSDTQYF
abundance: NA; j_gene: TRBJ1-1; v_gene: TRBV28; d_gene: NA; len: 12; CDR3nt: TGTGCCAGCAGTTTTCAGAACACTGAAGCTTTCTTT; CDR3aa: CASSFQNTEAFF
abundance: NA; j_gene: TRBJ2-6; v_gene: TRBV5-1; d_gene: NA; len: 16; CDR3nt: TGCGCCAGCAGCTTGGGACGGCACTCTGGGGCCAACGTCCTGACTTTC; CDR3aa: CASSLGRHSGANVLTF
abundance: once; j_gene: TRBJ1-3; v_gene: TRBV15; d_gene: NA; len: 16; CDR3nt: TGTGCCACCAGCAGAGATGTTCGGGGAAGTGGAAACACCATATATTTT; CDR3aa: CATSRDVRGSGNTIYF
abundance: NA; j_gene: TRBJ2-7; v_gene: TRBV28; d_gene: TRBD1; len: 14; CDR3nt: TGTGCCAGCAGCTCGGGACAGGGGAAGGGCGAGCAGTACTTC; CDR3aa: CASSSGQGKGEQYF
abundance: NA; j_gene: TRBJ2-2; v_gene: TRBV11-2; d_gene: TRBD1; len: 16; CDR3nt: TGTGCCAGCAGTTCCGGGACAGGGGGCTTTTCCGGGGAGCTGTTTTTT; CDR3aa: CASSSGTGGFSGELFF
abundance: NA; j_gene: TRBJ2-7; v_gene: TRBV29-1; d_gene: NA; len: 13; CDR3nt: TGCAGCGTCGGGGGGGGACAGTCCTACGAGCAGTACTTC; CDR3aa: CSVGGGQSYEQYF
abundance: NA; j_gene: TRBJ2-3; v_gene: TRBV12-5; d_gene: TRBD1; len: 17; CDR3nt: TGTGCTAGTGGTTTGGTACGGACAGGGGTTTATTCAGATACGCAGTATTTT; CDR3aa: CASGLVRTGVYSDTQYF
abundance: NA; j_gene: TRBJ1-2; v_gene: TRBV7-2; d_gene: TRBD1; len: 15; CDR3nt: TGTGCCAGCAGCCGACCGGGACAGGGGAAATATGGCTACACCTTC; CDR3aa: CASSRPGQGKYGYTF
abundance: NA; j_gene: TRBJ1-1; v_gene: TRBV30; d_gene: NA; len: 13; CDR3nt: TGTGCCTGGAGTGGAGTCGGGGGAGAGAAGGCTTTCTTT; CDR3aa: CAWSGVGGEKAFF
abundance: NA; j_gene: TRBJ1-1; v_gene: TRBV27; d_gene: NA; len: 14; CDR3nt: TGTGCCAGCAGTTTTAACAGCATTCCCACTGAAGCTTTCTTT; CDR3aa: CASSFNSIPTEAFF
abundance: NA; j_gene: TRBJ2-5; v_gene: TRBV18; d_gene: NA; len: 14; CDR3nt: TGTGCCAGCTCACCACCTTCAACTCAAGAGACCCAGTACTTC; CDR3aa: CASSPPSTQETQYF
abundance: NA; j_gene: TRBJ2-7; v_gene: TRBV7-8; d_gene: NA; len: 12; CDR3nt: TGTGCCAGCAGCTTAGAAACCTACGAGCAGTACTTC; CDR3aa: CASSLETYEQYF
abundance: NA; j_gene: TRBJ1-5; v_gene: TRBV7-8; d_gene: TRBD1; len: 16; CDR3nt: TGTGCCAGCAGCCCCTTGGGACTAGGGGGCATTCAGCCCCAGCATTTT; CDR3aa: CASSPLGLGGIQPQHF
abundance: NA; j_gene: TRBJ2-3; v_gene: TRBV29-1; d_gene: TRBD2; len: 15; CDR3nt: TGCAGCGTTTGGCCCTGGGGGACTAGGGTGGATACGCAGTATTTT; CDR3aa: CSVWPWGTRVDTQYF
abundance: once; j_gene: TRBJ1-2; v_gene: TRBV5-1; d_gene: NA; len: 12; CDR3nt: TGCGCCAGCAGCCCCAACAGGGAAGGCTACACCTTC; CDR3aa: CASSPNREGYTF
abundance: NA; j_gene: TRBJ1-5; v_gene: TRBV19; d_gene: NA; len: 14; CDR3nt: TGTGCCAGTAGTCTACAGGGAAAGGATCAGCCCCAGCATTTT; CDR3aa: CASSLQGKDQPQHF
abundance: few; j_gene: TRBJ2-1; v_gene: TRBV10-3; d_gene: TRBD2; len: 15; CDR3nt: TGTGCCATCAGTGCCACTAGCGGGATTGAGGATGAGCAGTTCTTC; CDR3aa: CAISATSGIEDEQFF